This T cell receptor beta chain was identified in a study of glioma-infiltrating T cells. Regarding the study as a whole: Very few CDR3 sequences were shared between tissue and blood. Above-expected tissue-blood divergence occurred in all gliomas, most in low-grade ones.

The germline V gene has CDR1 SGHTA and CDR2 FQGTGA. Germline trimming cut 0 bases from V and 11 bases from J; bases unmatched to any gene: 12. The CDR3 is 15 residues long. A remark on this clonotype: Its antigen is not identified.

Amplification of TCR alpha and beta CDR3 regions from RNA used iRepertoire nested multiplex PCR. For one-step reverse transcription and amplification, 100-400 ng of tissue mRNA or PBMC total RNA was used. MiXCR, run by TCRdb on the multiplex PCR reads, gives a single entry per CDR3 protein. Of fewer than 110,000 distinct CDR3 sequences listed, about 30% are singletons. Sequenced material: glioma tissue, nonneoplastic brain tissue, or PBMCs (not recorded which). This chain joins TRBV7-3 and TRBJ1-1; 7 nucleotides match TRBD1. The TCR originated in a human donor with low-grade glioma or glioblastoma, undergoing nonglioma brain surgery, or in good health (not recorded which). The CDR3 loop reads CASSLTPADRVEAFF. DNA for the CDR3: TGTGCCAGCAGCTTAACCCCCGCTGACAGGGTGGAGGCTTTCTTT. Full variable domain (remainder filled in from reference TRBV7-3 and TRBJ1-1): GAGVSQTPSNKVTEKGKYVELRCDPISGHTALYWYRQSLGQGPEFLIYFQGTGAADDSGLPNDRFFAVRPEGSVSTLKIQRTERGDSAVYLCASSLTPADRVEAFFGQGTRLTVV.